This TCR beta chain was obtained from a study of persistence of HIV-infected CD4 T cells. Study context: Antigen stimulation activated a lower proportion of cells, more of them memory, than anti-CD3/anti-CD28 stimulation.

In the case of this clone: Its cognate antigen is unknown.

Study conclusions and caveats: Degenerate expanded CDR3beta sequences were enriched among CMV- and Gag-responding cells.

Cells were stimulated nonspecifically with anti-CD3/anti-CD28 magnetic beads. CD4+ T cells upregulating both CD40 ligand and CD69 were sorted as responding cells. Plasma HIV-1 RNA stayed below 50 copies/mL for at least 4 years. CD4+ T cell counts exceeded 400 cells/uL; CMV serology was positive. Sequencing used immunoSEQ version 4 in survey mode. Method: immunoSEQ multiplex PCR; TCRdb's copy keeps in-frame clones and lacks some. Of roughly 43,000 clones in the sample, approximately 88% were seen once. Deletions cut 7 bases from V and 6 bases from J, with 18 bases between. Germline CDR1 is MDHEN and CDR2 is SYDVKM. The CDR3 has 14 amino acids.

The receptor comes from an adult man with HIV who was CMV-seropositive. The sample consisted of CD4+ T cells sorted from PBMCs after roughly 18-hour stimulation, taken from a patient who received antiretroviral therapy. The chain combines TRBV28 with TRBJ1-2; D gene ambiguous. CDR3 residues: CASTQYTLLDGYTF. In DNA form, the CDR3 reads TGTGCCAGCACCCAATACACCCTACTCGATGGCTACACCTTC.